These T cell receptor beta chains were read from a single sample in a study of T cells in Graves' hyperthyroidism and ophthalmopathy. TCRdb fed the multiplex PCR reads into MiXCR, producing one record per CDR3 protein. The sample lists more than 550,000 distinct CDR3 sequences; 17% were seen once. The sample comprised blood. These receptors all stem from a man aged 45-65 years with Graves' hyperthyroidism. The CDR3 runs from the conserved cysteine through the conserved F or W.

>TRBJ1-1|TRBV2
CASSNRVGGTEAFF
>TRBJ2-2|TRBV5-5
CASRRPADANTGELFF
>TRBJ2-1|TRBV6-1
CASTDGTSGIDEQFF
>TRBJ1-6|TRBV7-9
CASSLTGGYNSPLHF
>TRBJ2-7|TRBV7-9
CASSRKLGEIYYEQYF
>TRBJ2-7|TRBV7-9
CASSPGVPSHEQYF
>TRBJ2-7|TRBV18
CASSPREAGEGEQYF
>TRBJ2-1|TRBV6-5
CASSYSSGFNEQFF
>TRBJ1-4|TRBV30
CAWSGGQIEKLFF
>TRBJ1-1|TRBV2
CASSLTGGNTEAFF
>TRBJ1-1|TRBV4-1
CASSQEPRSITEAFF
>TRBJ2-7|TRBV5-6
CASSLDPSGTYEQYF
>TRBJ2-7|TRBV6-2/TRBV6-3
CASSYGESGLYEQYF
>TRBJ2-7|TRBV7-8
CASSLDLNFYEQYF
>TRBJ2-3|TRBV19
CASSIAGADTQYF
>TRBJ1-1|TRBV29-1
CSVAYRGLNTEAFF
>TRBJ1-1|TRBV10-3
CAISWDLSTEAFF
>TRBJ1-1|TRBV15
CPTGRNTEAFF
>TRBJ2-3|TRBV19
CASSSGTEDSTQYF
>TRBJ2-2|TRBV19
CASSISEAGGLGELFF
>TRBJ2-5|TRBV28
CASLGGRRYQETQYF
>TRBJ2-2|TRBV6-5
CASSYAKLPLGTGELFF
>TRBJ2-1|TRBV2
CASSEASQANEQFF
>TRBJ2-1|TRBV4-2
CASSQDNPGVAYNEQFF
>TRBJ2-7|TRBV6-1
CASRDYAGTLDEQYF
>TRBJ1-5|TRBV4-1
CASSHLHGRPSNQPQHF
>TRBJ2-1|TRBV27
CASSNRGGNEQFF
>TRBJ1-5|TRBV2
CASRGDGGNQPQHF
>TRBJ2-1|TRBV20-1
CSATGLAFPYNEQFF
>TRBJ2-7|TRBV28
CASSSLRGGDYEQYF
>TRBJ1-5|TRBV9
CASSVAGWANQPQHF
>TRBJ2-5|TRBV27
CASSPSRNQETQYF
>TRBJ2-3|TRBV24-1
CATSDPTGGTTDTQYF
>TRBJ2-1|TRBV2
CASSVYNRVTYNEQFF
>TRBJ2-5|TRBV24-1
CATSDFWDETQYF
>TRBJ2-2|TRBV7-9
CASSLEQGNTGELFF
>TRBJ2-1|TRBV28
CASRTRGLSNEQFF
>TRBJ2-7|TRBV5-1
CASSAGDRTPYEQYF
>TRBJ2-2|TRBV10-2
CASSERGGEFRLFF
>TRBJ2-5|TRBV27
CASSLIPQGLKETQYF
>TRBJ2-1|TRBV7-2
CASSPRLREQFF
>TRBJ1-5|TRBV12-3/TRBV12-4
CASSLGTGGFTQPQHF
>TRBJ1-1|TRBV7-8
CASSLQQGTSTEAFF
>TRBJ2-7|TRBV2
CASVNYIATVTFSYEQYF
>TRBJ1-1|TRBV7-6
CASSPQMGGVNTEAFF
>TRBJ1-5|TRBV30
CAWSPSGNLGHQPQHF
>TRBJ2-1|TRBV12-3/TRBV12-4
CASSHRGSDEQFF
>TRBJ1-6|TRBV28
CASSRERTRIHF
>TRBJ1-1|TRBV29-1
CSGRGQGGTEAFF
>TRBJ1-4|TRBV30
CAWSLQMGEKLFF
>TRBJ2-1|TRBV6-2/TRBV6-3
CATNQGTEQFF
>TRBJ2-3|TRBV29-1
CSAIDFASTDTQYF
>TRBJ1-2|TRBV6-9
CASSSAGFGYTF
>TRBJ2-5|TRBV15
CATSRGRGATQETQYF
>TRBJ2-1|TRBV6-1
CASSEVGGRTNNEQFF
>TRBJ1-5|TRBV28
CASSPEGRSNQPQHF
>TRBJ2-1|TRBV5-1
CASSLVVRGTHEQFF